The 25 T cell receptor beta chains listed next were all sequenced from one sample in a study of blood T cell repertoires in COVID-19. Method: immunoSEQ multiplex PCR; TCRdb's copy keeps in-frame clones and lacks some. The sample comprises about 480,000 clones, around 87% of which are singletons, and 1.8% rests with the top ten. Material for sequencing was PBMCs or T cells enriched from blood (not recorded which). Receptors originate from a woman aged 40 to 50 who had recovered from COVID-19.

The CDR3 sequence: CASSFGQGQGYTF. CDR3 sequence (DNA): TGTGCCAGCAGCTTTGGACAGGGCCAAGGCTACACCTTC. This chain connects TRBV7-9 to TRBJ1-2, with 8 bases that match TRBD1. V dropped 3 bases and J dropped 8; count of bases not matched to a gene: 5. Germline V lookup: CDR1 SEHNR, CDR2 FQNEAQ (reference sequence). The CDR3 consists of 13 residues.

V is TRBV10-1 and J is TRBJ2-7; D is ambiguous. From germline, CDR1 is WNHNN and CDR2 SYGVQD (reference sequence). Trimming took 1 base from V and 3 from J, leaving 10 bases between them. The CDR3 totals 14 residues. The DNA for the CDR3 is TGCGCCAGCAGTGAGTTCCCAGCAGGCTACGAGCAGTACTTC. The encoded protein is CASSEFPAGYEQYF.

V gene TRBV18 combines with J gene TRBJ2-1; 9 nucleotides line up with TRBD2. CDR3 length: 15 amino acids. CDR1 is KGHSH, CDR2 LQKENI, per germline. J gave up 4 bases and V 3 bases, and 4 bases lay outside the gene matches. CDR3 region: CASSPLAGAYNEQFF. DNA for the CDR3: TGTGCCAGCTCACCGTTAGCGGGAGCATACAATGAGCAGTTCTTC. Full variable domain (remainder filled in from reference TRBV18 and TRBJ2-1): NAGVMQNPRHLVRRRGQEARLRCSPMKGHSHVYWYRQLPEEGLKFMVYLQKENIIDESGMPKERFSAEFPKEGPSILRIQQVVRGDSAAYFCASSPLAGAYNEQFFGPGTRLTVL.

About this clone: At one end the junction does not follow the germline gene, possibly because of a read error. The chain joins TRBV15 to TRBJ1-3; D not resolved. The CDR3 totals 15 residues. Germline assignment: CDR1 LNHNV and CDR2 YYDKDF (reference sequence). DNA of the CDR3: TGTGCCACCAGCCGAGACGCGGTTCCAGGAAACACCATATATTTT. It codes for CATSRDAVPGNTIYF.

The CDR3 loop is CASSLFRTGELFF. The CDR3 nucleotides read TGTGCCAGCAGCTTATTTCGGACCGGGGAGCTGTTTTTT. The rearrangement uses TRBV5-8 and TRBJ2-2; no definite D call. CDR1 is SGHTS and CDR2 is YDEGEE in the germline V gene. The CDR3 runs to 13 residues. Trimming pared 2 bases from V and 5 bases from J, leaving 7 bases between. Supplemented by reference TRBV5-8 and TRBJ2-2, the full variable domain reads EAGVTQSPTHLIKTRGQQATLRCSPISGHTSVYWYQQALGLGLQFLLWYDEGEERNRGNFPPRFSGRQFPNYSSELNVNALELEDSALYLCASSLFRTGELFFGEGSRLTVL.

The rearrangement joins TRBV28 to TRBJ1-1; the D is unclear. V lost 3 bases and J 0 bases, leaving 8 bases between the germline ends. CDR1 and CDR2 (germline): MDHEN, SYDVKM. There are 14 residues in the CDR3. The CDR3 nucleotides read TGTGCCAGCAGTTTTTCTGCGATGAACACTGAAGCTTTCTTT. This gives the protein CASSFSAMNTEAFF.

V gene TRBV29-1 combines with J gene TRBJ1-1; D is ambiguous. Looked up from germline, CDR1 is SQVTM and CDR2 is ANQGSEA. Trimming left V 4 bases short and J 5 bases short, with 8 bases between. The CDR3 has 11 amino acids. CDR3 coding DNA: TGCAGCGTTGGGACTCAGACTGAAGCTTTCTTT. Translation: CSVGTQTEAFF.

The V gene is TRBV6-5, the J gene TRBJ1-6; 7 nucleotides align to TRBD1. The ends lost 7 bases at V and 7 bases at J; junction bases unmatched: 10. CDR3 length: 15 amino acids. CDR1 MNHEY and CDR2 SVGAGI come from the germline V gene. This chain's CDR3 is CASTPRGQINSPLHF. For the CDR3, the DNA is TGTGCCAGCACCCCCCGGGGACAGATAAATTCACCCCTCCACTTT.

Turning to this clone: At one of its ends the junction is not consistent with the germline gene, which may arise from a read error. The J gene is TRBJ2-1, the V gene TRBV7-9, with a weak D call TRBD1 (7 bases). Germline CDR1 and CDR2: SEHNR and FQNEAQ (reference sequence). This CDR3 comprises 13 residues. The CDR3 DNA reads TGTGCCAGCAGCCCGAGACAGGGCGGGACTTTGGTCTTC. Translating gives CASSPRQGGTLVF.

The chain combines TRBV28 with TRBJ1-2, with unresolved D. Germline values: CDR1 MDHEN, CDR2 SYDVKM. This CDR3 is 14 amino acids long. V dropped 4 bases and J dropped 4 bases, with 13 bases sitting between them. The CDR3 loop reads CASSSTMDGYGYTF. CDR3 in DNA: TGTGCCAGCAGTTCTACTATGGATGGCTATGGCTACACCTTC.

V is TRBV27 and J is TRBJ2-7; weak D call: TRBD1 (5 bases). Germline CDR1 reads MNHEY; CDR2 reads SMNVEV (reference sequence). The ends were cut back, 7 bases at V and 1 base at J, with 8 bases in the middle. The CDR3 has 12 amino acids. The CDR3 loop is CASTGLSYEQYF. DNA of the CDR3: TGTGCCAGCACAGGGCTATCCTACGAGCAGTACTTC.

The gene calls are TRBV10-1 and TRBJ1-1; a weak D match, TRBD1 (5 bases). The CDR3 spans 14 residues. CDR1 and CDR2 (germline): WNHNN, SYGVQD (reference sequence). With 5 bases removed from V and 0 bases from J, the gap between germline ends came to 10 bases. CDR3 in DNA: TGCGCCAGCAGTCTATCGACAGTGAACACTGAAGCTTTCTTT. Its protein product is CASSLSTVNTEAFF.

The chain employs TRBV24-1 and TRBJ2-2; D may be TRBD1 (7 bases). Per germline, CDR1 KGHDR and CDR2 SFDVKD. The CDR3 covers 15 residues. The V and J ends lost 3 bases and 3 bases respectively, with 10 bases between them. This CDR3 is CATSDAGQHTGELFF. DNA for the CDR3: TGTGCCACCAGTGATGCGGGACAGCACACCGGGGAGCTGTTTTTT.

This clone appeared a few times. V gene TRBV5-1 combines with J gene TRBJ2-7; TRBD2 might be the D (6 bases). V was pared by 0 bases and J by 5 bases, with 9 bases between. The CDR3 consists of 13 residues. CDR1 is SGHRS, CDR2 YFSETQ, per germline. CDR3 region: CASSLVGGDEQYF. Here the CDR3 DNA reads TGCGCCAGCAGCTTGGTGGGGGGAGACGAGCAGTACTTC.

V is TRBV30 and J is TRBJ1-2, with a weak D call TRBD1 (6 bases). Germline-derived CDR1 and CDR2 are GTSNPN and SVGIG (reference sequence). This CDR3 spans 13 amino acids. Trimming took off 4 bases at V and 5 bases at J, with 14 bases between the two ends. The CDR3 DNA is TGTGCCTGGACCCCAGGGGTGCTTTATGGCTACACCTTC. It is translated as CAWTPGVLYGYTF.

The chain combines TRBV11-2 with TRBJ2-1; D perhaps matches TRBD2 (6 bases). Deletions cut 6 bases from V and 8 bases from J, with 20 bases between. The V gene's germline CDR1 is SGHAT and CDR2 FQNNGV. The CDR3 spans 15 residues. The CDR3 here is CASSPSRGRSDEQFF. The CDR3 DNA sequence: TGTGCCAGCAGTCCGTCGCGGGGCCGGAGCGATGAGCAGTTCTTC.

V gene TRBV4-2 combines with J gene TRBJ2-1; TRBD2 matches 7 bases. With V trimmed by 0 bases and J by 10 bases, 9 bases remained unmatched. Germline values: CDR1 LGHNA, CDR2 YNFKEQ. The CDR3 covers 15 residues. The DNA of the CDR3 is TGTGCCAGCAGCCAAGAGCCAGCGGGATCATGGGAGCAGTTCTTC. Protein sequence: CASSQEPAGSWEQFF.

The chain has TRBV20-1 and TRBJ2-3; D not certain. Germline assignment: CDR1 DFQATT and CDR2 SNEGSKA (reference sequence). The CDR3 covers 11 residues. V was pared by 5 bases and J by 6 bases, with 9 bases between. CDR3 protein: CSADIMDTQYF. The CDR3 DNA reads as TGCAGTGCTGACATCATGGATACGCAGTATTTT.

V is TRBV6-2 or TRBV6-3 and J is TRBJ2-3; D remains unclear. This CDR3 has 14 residues. CDR1 and CDR2 from the germline V gene are MNHEY and SVGEGT. V lost 7 bases and J lost 0, with 11 bases in between. The CDR3 loop reads CASTPFGSTDTQYF. The CDR3 DNA sequence: TGTGCCAGCACCCCTTTTGGCAGCACAGATACGCAGTATTTT.

This chain uses TRBV27 with TRBJ1-5; 10 bases line up with TRBD1. CDR3 length: 14 residues. The V gene's germline CDR1 is MNHEY and CDR2 SMNVEV (reference sequence). Trimming at V came to 2 bases and at J to 5 bases, leaving 0 bases not matched to a gene. Here the CDR3 reads CASSLGTGDQPQHF. The CDR3 coding sequence is TGTGCCAGCAGTTTAGGGACAGGGGATCAGCCCCAGCATTTT.

The rearrangement joins TRBV7-2 to TRBJ2-5, with 9 positions matching TRBD1. The CDR3 runs to 14 residues. Germline CDR1 and CDR2: SGHTA and FQGNSA. J was trimmed by 4 bases and V by 5 bases; bases with no gene match: 5. CDR3: CASSVQTGGETQYF. The CDR3 DNA sequence: TGTGCCAGCAGCGTCCAGACAGGGGGAGAGACCCAGTACTTC.

V and J are TRBV11-2 and TRBJ2-1; possibly TRBD2 for D (6 bases). V lost 2 bases and J 4 bases, leaving 12 bases between the germline ends. This CDR3 comprises 15 residues. The germline V gene has CDR1 SGHAT and CDR2 FQNNGV. Here the CDR3 reads CASSLSETSYNEQFF. The DNA for the CDR3 is TGTGCCAGCAGCTTATCCGAGACTAGTTACAATGAGCAGTTCTTC.

V and J are TRBV25-1 and TRBJ2-6; D is unresolved. CDR1 and CDR2 (germline): MGHDK, SYGVNS. Trimming took off 5 bases at V and 1 base at J, with 6 bases between the two ends. The CDR3 length is 14 residues. CDR3 coding DNA: TGTGCCAGCAGTAAGACTTCTGGGGCCAACGTCCTGACTTTC. Translating gives CASSKTSGANVLTF.

The chain employs TRBV30 and TRBJ1-6; D possibly corresponds to TRBD1 (6 bases). CDR1 GTSNPN and CDR2 SVGIG come from the germline V gene (reference sequence). Trimming shortened V by 0 bases and J by 9 bases, and 9 bases separated the two germline ends. This CDR3 contains 13 residues. The DNA for the CDR3 is TGTGCCTGGAGTGTAAGGGACACTTCACCCCTCCACTTT. Its protein product is CAWSVRDTSPLHF. Full variable domain (remainder filled in from reference TRBV30 and TRBJ1-6): SQTIHQWPATLVQPVGSPLSLECTVEGTSNPNLYWYRQAAGRGLQLLFYSVGIGQISSEVPQNLSASRPQDRQFILSSKKLLLSDSGFYLCAWSVRDTSPLHFGNGTRLTVT.

The V gene is TRBV4-2, the J gene TRBJ1-1; TRBD1 aligns across 7 bases. The CDR3 spans 12 residues. CDR1 and CDR2 from the germline V gene are LGHNA and YNFKEQ. V lost 4 bases to trimming and J lost 8 bases; unmatched junction nucleotides: 4. CDR3 sequence (DNA): TGTGCCAGCAGCCGAGAGGACAGGGAAGCTTTCTTT. It codes for CASSREDREAFF.